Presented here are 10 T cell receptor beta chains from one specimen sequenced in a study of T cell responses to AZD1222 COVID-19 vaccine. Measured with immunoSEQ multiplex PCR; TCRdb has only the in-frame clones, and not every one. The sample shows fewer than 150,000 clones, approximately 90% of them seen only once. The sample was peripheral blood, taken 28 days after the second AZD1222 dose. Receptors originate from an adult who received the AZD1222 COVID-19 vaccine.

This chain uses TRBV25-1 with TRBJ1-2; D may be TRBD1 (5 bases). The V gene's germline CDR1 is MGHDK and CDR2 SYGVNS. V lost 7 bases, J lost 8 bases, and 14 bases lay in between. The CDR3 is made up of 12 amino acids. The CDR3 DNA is TGTGCCAGCACCACGCTCGGGGCGGGCTACACCTTC. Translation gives CASTTLGAGYTF.

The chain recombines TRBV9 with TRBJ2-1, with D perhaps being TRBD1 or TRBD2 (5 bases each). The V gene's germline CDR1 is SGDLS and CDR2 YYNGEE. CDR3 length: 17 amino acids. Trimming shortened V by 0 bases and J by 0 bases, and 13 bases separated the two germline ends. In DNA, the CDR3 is TGTGCCAGCAGCGTAGCTACTAGGGGAAGCTCCTACAATGAGCAGTTCTTC. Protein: CASSVATRGSSYNEQFF.

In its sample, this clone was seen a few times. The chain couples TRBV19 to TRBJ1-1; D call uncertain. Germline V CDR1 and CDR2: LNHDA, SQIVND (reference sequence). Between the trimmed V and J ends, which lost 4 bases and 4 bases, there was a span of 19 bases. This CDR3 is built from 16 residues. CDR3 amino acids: CASSRVQPPRSTEAFF. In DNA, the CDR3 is TGTGCCAGTAGTAGGGTCCAGCCCCCTAGAAGCACTGAAGCTTTCTTT.

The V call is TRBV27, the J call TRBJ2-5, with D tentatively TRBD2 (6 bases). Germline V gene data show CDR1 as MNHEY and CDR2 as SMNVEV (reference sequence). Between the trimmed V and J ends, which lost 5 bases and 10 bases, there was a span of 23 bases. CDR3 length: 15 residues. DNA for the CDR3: TGTGCCAGCAGTCCGGGAGACGTTTGGTCTTTGGTCCAGTACTTC. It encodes CASSPGDVWSLVQYF.

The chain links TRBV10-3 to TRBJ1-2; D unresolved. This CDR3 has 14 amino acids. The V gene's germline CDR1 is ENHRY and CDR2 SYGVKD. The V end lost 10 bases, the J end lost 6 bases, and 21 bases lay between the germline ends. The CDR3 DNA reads TGTGCCACCCAAAGGCCCGGGGTGGGGAATGGCTACACCTTC. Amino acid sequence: CATQRPGVGNGYTF.

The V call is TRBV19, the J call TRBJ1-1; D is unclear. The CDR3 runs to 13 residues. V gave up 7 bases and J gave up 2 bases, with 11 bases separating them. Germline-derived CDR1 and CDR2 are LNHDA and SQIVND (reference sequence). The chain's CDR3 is CASMEAINTEAFF. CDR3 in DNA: TGTGCCAGTATGGAAGCAATAAACACTGAAGCTTTCTTT.

The CDR3 DNA follows: TGTGCCAGTAGTGCGGGGACAGTTAATTCACCCCTCCACTTT. Its protein is CASSAGTVNSPLHF. The V call is TRBV19, the J call TRBJ1-6, with 7 bases identical to TRBD1. Germline CDR1 reads LNHDA; CDR2 reads SQIVND (reference sequence). The junction had 4 bases not matched to a gene; V was cut back by 5 bases and J by 6 bases. The CDR3 sequence is 14 residues long.

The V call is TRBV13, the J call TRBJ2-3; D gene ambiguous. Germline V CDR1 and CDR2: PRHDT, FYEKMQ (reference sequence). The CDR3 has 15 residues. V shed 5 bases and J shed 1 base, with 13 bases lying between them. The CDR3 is CASSPGPKRTDTQYF. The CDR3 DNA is TGTGCCAGCAGCCCTGGACCGAAACGCACAGATACGCAGTATTTT.

The CDR3 DNA is TGTGCCAGTAGTATAGATCTTCGGAATGAGCAGTTCTTC. Protein sequence: CASSIDLRNEQFF. This rearrangement joins TRBV19 to TRBJ2-1; D is unclear. CDR1 is LNHDA and CDR2 is SQIVND in the germline V gene (reference sequence). Trimming took 0 bases from V and 7 from J, leaving 7 bases between them. The CDR3 runs to 13 residues.

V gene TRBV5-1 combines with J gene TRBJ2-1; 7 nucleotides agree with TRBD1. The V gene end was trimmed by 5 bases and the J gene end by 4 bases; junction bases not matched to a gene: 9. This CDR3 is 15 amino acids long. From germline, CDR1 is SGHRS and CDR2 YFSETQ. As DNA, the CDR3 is TGCGCCAGCAGTTCGGGACAGCCATCATACAATGAGCAGTTCTTC. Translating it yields CASSSGQPSYNEQFF.